This T cell receptor beta chain was recovered during a study of T cell responses to AZD1222 COVID-19 vaccine. General study results and limits: Two AZD1222 administrations were followed by greater Spike-specific TCR breadth and depth. Sampling that yielded the repertoires occurred only after the peak T cell response.

V was pared by 6 bases and J by 2 bases, with 14 bases between. Per germline, CDR1 MNHEY and CDR2 SVGAGI. This CDR3 is built from 14 residues. Of note for this clone: What it binds is not known.

The method was immunoSEQ multiplex PCR; TCRdb's version includes in-frame clones alone and lacks a portion of them. This table has 120,000 or so clones, about nine tenths appearing once. The clonotype was recovered from an adult in good health. The sample in question was peripheral blood, obtained on day 0 of AZD1222 vaccination. The J gene is TRBJ2-7, the V gene TRBV6-5; maybe TRBD2 (7 bases). As DNA, the CDR3 is TGTGCCAGCAGCTGGGGAGGGGGAGCCTACGAGCAGTACTTC. This gives the protein CASSWGGGAYEQYF.